The entry that follows covers one T cell receptor beta chain sequence. This entry belongs to a study of blood T cell repertoires in COVID-19. In the original processing: How many nucleated cells were present was estimated from reference gene primer amplification. TCRdb's table, derived via immunoSEQ multiplex PCR, lists solely in-frame clones and lacks some. The V and J calls and clone size were taken over from that table, and D and trimming were inferred from the DNA. The table has roughly 180,000 clones, more than 80% seen once; the top ten hold approximately 8.9%. The trim removed 0 bases at V and 1 base at J, leaving 10 bases unmatched. This CDR3 has 20 residues. Germline V gives CDR1 LGHNA, CDR2 YNFKEQ.

This receptor was identified in a woman aged 60 to 75 with acute or convalescent COVID-19. The chain has TRBV4-2 and TRBJ2-1; 12 positions agree with TRBD2. The sequencing input was peripheral blood. This CDR3 reads CASSQEFRATSGRSYNEQFF. The CDR3 DNA reads as TGTGCCAGCAGCCAAGAATTTAGGGCGACTAGCGGGAGATCCTACAATGAGCAGTTCTTC.